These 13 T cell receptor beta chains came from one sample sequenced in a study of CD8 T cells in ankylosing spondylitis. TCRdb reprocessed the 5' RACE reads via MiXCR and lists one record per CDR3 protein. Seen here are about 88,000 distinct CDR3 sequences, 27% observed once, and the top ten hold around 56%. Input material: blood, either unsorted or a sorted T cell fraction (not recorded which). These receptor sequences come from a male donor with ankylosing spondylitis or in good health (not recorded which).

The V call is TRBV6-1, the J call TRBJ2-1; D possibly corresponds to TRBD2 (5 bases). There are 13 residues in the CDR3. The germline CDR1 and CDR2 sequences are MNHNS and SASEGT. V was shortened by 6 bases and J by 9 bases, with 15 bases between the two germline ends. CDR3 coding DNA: TGTGCCAGCAGGGTCCCCAACGGGATTGAGCAGTTCTTC. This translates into CASRVPNGIEQFF.

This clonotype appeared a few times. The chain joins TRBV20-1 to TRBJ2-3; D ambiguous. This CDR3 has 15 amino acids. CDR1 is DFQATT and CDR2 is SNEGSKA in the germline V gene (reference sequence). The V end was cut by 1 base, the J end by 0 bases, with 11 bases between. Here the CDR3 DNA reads TGCAGTGCTAGAGTTAGTTCAATGAGCACAGATACGCAGTATTTT. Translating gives CSARVSSMSTDTQYF.

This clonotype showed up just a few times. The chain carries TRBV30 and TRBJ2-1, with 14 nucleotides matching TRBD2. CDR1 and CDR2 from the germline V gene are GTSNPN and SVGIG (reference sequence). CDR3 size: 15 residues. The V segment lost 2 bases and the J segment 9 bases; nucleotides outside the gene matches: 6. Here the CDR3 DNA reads TGTGCCTGGAGTAGGGGACTAGCGGGAGAGGTTGAGCAGTTCTTC. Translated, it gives CAWSRGLAGEVEQFF.

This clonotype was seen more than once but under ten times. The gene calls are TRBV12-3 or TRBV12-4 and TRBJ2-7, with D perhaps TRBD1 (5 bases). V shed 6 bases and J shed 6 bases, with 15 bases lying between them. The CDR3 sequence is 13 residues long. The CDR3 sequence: CASSQGPGLEQYV. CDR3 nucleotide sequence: TGTGCCAGCAGCCAAGGGCCAGGGCTCGAGCAGTACGTC.

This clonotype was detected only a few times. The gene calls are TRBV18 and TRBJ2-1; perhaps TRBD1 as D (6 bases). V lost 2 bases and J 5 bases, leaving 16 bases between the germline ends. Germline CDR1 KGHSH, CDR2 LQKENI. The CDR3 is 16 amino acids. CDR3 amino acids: CASSPGGPGAHNEQFF. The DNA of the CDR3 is TGTGCCAGCTCACCAGGCGGGCCAGGGGCCCACAATGAGCAGTTCTTC.

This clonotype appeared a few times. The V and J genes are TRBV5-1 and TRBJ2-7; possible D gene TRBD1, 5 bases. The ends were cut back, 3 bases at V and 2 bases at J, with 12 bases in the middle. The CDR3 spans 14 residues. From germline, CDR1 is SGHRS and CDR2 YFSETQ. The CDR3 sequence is CASSYDSSTYEQYV. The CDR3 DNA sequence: TGCGCCAGCAGCTATGACAGCAGTACCTACGAGCAGTACGTC.

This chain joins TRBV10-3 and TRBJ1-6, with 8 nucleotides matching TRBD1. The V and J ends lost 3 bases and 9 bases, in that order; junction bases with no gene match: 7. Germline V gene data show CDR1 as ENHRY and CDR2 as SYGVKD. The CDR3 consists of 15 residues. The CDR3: CAISEFGDRPSPLHF. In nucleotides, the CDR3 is TGTGCCATCAGTGAATTCGGGGACAGGCCTTCACCCCTCCACTTT.

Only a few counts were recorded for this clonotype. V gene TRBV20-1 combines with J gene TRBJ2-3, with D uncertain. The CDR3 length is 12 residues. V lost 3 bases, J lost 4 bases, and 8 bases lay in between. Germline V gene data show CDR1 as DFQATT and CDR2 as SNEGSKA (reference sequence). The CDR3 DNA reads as TGCAGTGCTAGTTCCTTTCCAGATACGCAGTATTTT. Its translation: CSASSFPDTQYF.

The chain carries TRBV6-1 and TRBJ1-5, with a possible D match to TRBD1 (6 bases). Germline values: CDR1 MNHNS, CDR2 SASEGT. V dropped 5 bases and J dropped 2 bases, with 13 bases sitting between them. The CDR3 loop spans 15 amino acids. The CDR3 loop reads CASSPRGQGNQPQHF. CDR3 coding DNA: TGTGCCAGCAGTCCACGGGGGCAGGGCAATCAGCCCCAGCATTTT.

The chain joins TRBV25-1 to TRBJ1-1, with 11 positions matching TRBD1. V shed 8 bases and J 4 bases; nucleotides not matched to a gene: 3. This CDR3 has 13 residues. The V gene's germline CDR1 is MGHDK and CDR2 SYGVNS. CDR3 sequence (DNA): TGTGCCAGCTTGGGGACAGGGGGCACTGAAGCTTTCTTT. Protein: CASLGTGGTEAFF.

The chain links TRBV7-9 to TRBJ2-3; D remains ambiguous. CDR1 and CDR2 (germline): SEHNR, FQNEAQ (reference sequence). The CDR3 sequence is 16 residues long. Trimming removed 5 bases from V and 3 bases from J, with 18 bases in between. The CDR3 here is CASSPSPSRTTDTQYF. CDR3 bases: TGTGCCAGCAGCCCCTCCCCCTCCCGGACGACAGATACGCAGTATTTT.

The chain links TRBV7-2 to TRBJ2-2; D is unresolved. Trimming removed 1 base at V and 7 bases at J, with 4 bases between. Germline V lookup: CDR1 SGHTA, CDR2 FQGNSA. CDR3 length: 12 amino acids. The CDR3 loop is CASSLVGGELFF. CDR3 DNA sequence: TGTGCCAGCAGCTTAGTCGGCGGGGAGCTGTTTTTT. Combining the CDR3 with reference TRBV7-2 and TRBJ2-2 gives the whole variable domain GAGVSQSPSNKVTEKGKDVELRCDPISGHTALYWYRQSLGQGLEFLIYFQGNSAPDKSGLPSDRFSAERTGGSVSTLTIQRTQQEDSAVYLCASSLVGGELFFGEGSRLTVL.

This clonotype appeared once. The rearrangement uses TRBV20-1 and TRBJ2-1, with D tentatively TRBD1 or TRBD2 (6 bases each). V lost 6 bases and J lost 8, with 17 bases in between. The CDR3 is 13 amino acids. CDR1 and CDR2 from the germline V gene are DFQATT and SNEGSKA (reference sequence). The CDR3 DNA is TGCAGTGCAAACAGGGTATGGAGGGATGAGCAGTTCTTC. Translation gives CSANRVWRDEQFF.